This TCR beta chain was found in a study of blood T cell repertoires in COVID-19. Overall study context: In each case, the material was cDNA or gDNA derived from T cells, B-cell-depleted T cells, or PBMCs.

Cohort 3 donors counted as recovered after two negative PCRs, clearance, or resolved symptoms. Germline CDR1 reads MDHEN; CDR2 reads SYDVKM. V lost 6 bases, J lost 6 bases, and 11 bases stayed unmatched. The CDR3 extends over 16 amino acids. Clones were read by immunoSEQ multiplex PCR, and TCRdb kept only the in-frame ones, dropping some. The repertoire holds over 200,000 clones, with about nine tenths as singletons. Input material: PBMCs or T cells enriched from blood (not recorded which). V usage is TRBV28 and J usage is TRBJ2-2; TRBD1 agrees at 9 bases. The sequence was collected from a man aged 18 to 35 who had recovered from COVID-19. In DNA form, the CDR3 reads TGTGCCAGCAGCATTACCGGGACAGGGAGGTCCGGGGAGCTGTTTTTT. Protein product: CASSITGTGRSGELFF.